Each of the 9 T cell receptor beta chains below was sequenced from the same sample in a study of cytomegalovirus exposure and HLA in healthy donors. PCR involved 60 Vbeta and 13 Jbeta primers. Repertoires were generated with immunoSEQ multiplex PCR, while TCRdb's copy carries only in-frame clones and drops some. This sample carries roughly 150,000 clones, about three quarters of them seen once, and the ten largest clones take about 3.7%. Sample: PBMCs. Receptors were obtained from a male donor in good health and CMV-seronegative.

The V and J genes are TRBV9 and TRBJ2-1; 10 positions agree with TRBD1. J lost 1 base, V lost 3 bases, and 1 base had no gene match. The CDR3 length is 15 residues. From germline, CDR1 is SGDLS and CDR2 YYNGEE. CDR3 nucleotides: TGTGCCAGCAGCGCGGGACAGGGGTCCTACAATGAGCAGTTCTTC. Translated: CASSAGQGSYNEQFF.

This clone was observed a few times. The gene calls are TRBV7-9 and TRBJ2-3, with 8 bases aligning to TRBD2. J gave up 0 bases and V 5 bases, and 4 bases lay outside the gene matches. This CDR3 contains 15 residues. From germline, CDR1 is SEHNR and CDR2 FQNEAQ (reference sequence). The CDR3 nucleotides read TGTGCCAGCAGCCCAAGCGGGAGTAGCACAGATACGCAGTATTTT. Its protein product is CASSPSGSSTDTQYF. The full variable domain, its missing parts supplied by reference TRBV7-9 and TRBJ2-3, is DTGVSQNPRHKITKRGQNVTFRCDPISEHNRLYWYRQTLGQGPEFLTYFQNEAQLEKSRLLSDRFSAERPKGSFSTLEIQRTEQGDSAMYLCASSPSGSSTDTQYFGPGTRLTVL.

Details on this clone: A read error may produce the germline difference seen at one junction end. This chain connects TRBV5-1 to TRBJ2-4; D remains ambiguous. The CDR3 has 14 residues. Germline-derived CDR1 and CDR2 are SGHRS and YFSETQ. The CDR3 reads CASSLGWSKNSQYF. DNA for the CDR3: TGCGCCAGCAGCTTGGGCTGGTCCAAAAACAGTCAGTACTTC.

Notes on this clone: An end of the junction does not agree with germline; a read error may underlie this. The J gene is TRBJ2-7, the V gene TRBV7-9; 10 bases map to TRBD2. CDR3 length: 13 amino acids. Germline V gene lookup returns CDR1 SEHNR and CDR2 FQNEAQ (reference sequence). CDR3 region: CSSSAIAGGEQYF. As DNA, the CDR3 is TGTTCCAGCAGCGCTATAGCGGGAGGCGAGCAGTACTTC.

This clone was seen just once. The rearrangement uses TRBV14 and TRBJ2-7, with 10 positions matching TRBD2. CDR3 length: 12 amino acids. Trimming took 8 bases from V and 6 from J; bases not matched to a gene: 4. Germline values: CDR1 SGHDN, CDR2 FVKESK. CDR3 sequence (DNA): TGTGCCAGCTCTCCTAGCGGGAGCGAGCAGTACTTC. This gives the protein CASSPSGSEQYF.

This clone was picked up a small number of times. V is TRBV4-1 and J is TRBJ2-7; D is possibly TRBD1 (6 bases). Per the germline V gene, CDR1 is MGHRA and CDR2 is YSYEKL. V was clipped by 0 bases and J by 1 base, with 10 bases between them. CDR3 size: 15 residues. The CDR3 here is CASSQEQGVSYEQYF. DNA for the CDR3: TGCGCCAGCAGCCAAGAACAGGGAGTATCCTACGAGCAGTACTTC.

In DNA form, the CDR3 reads TGTGCCAGCAGTTCCCCTTTCACAGGGGGCTACACAGATACGCAGTATTTT. It encodes CASSSPFTGGYTDTQYF. This sequence joins TRBV27 and TRBJ2-3, with 9 bases lining up with TRBD1. This CDR3 spans 17 amino acids. V shed 4 bases and J 2 bases; nucleotides not matched to a gene: 10. Germline V gene data show CDR1 as MNHEY and CDR2 as SMNVEV (reference sequence).

V is TRBV6-1 and J is TRBJ1-2; 8 bases align to TRBD1. The CDR3 length is 14 residues. Trimming at V came to 8 bases and at J to 4 bases, leaving 9 bases not matched to a gene. Germline V gene sequence: CDR1 MNHNS, CDR2 SASEGT. The CDR3 DNA is TGTGCCAGCCAAAAGGACAGGGTTGGCTATGGCTACACCTTC. Translated, it gives CASQKDRVGYGYTF.

This rearrangement joins TRBV27 to TRBJ1-5; maybe TRBD1 (6 bases). Germline V gene lookup returns CDR1 MNHEY and CDR2 SMNVEV (reference sequence). This CDR3 has 13 residues. V lost 6 bases to trimming and J lost 4 bases, with 10 bases between them. CDR3 coding DNA: TGTGCCAGCAGCCAGGGACAAAATCAGCCCCAGCATTTT. Translated, it gives CASSQGQNQPQHF.